The clone carrying this T cell receptor (beta chain) has a handful of counts. What it recognizes is unknown. V was clipped by 5 bases and J by 0 bases, with 20 bases between them. The CDR3 is 19 amino acids. The germline gives CDR1 MNHNS, CDR2 SASEGT. Time point defined: pre-sensitization, week 0. Noted treatment: therapeutic diphenylcyclopropenone sensitization with weekly scalp DPC. This sample is part of a study of human T cells and chemical hapten exposure. As for the study in general: Per-sample TCR yield variability stemmed mainly from small pooled library volume differences. General study results and limits: Clustering by CDR3 similarity yielded significantly more large clusters from expanded TCRs than controls. Because they had alopecia, donors may respond immunologically unlike healthy people.

Individual cDNA molecules in this library carried unique molecular identifiers. TCRdb analysed the RACE reads with MiXCR anew, one entry per CDR3 protein. The table has about 350,000 distinct CDR3 sequences, around 5.5% seen once. The V call is TRBV6-1, the J call TRBJ1-6; D might be TRBD1 (6 bases). The TCR sequence derives from a woman between 18 and 29 years old with alopecia areata. Some clones in this sample may be carry-over from other donors' samples. The sample consisted of whole blood, taken in connection with sensitization to the hapten diphenylcyclopropenone (DPC). The CDR3 bases are TGTGCCAGCAGTACAGCTACAGGGTTTGGGAGCTCCTATAATTCACCCCTCCACTTT. This codes for CASSTATGFGSSYNSPLHF.